This entry is about one T cell receptor beta chain. The sample originates from a study of cytomegalovirus exposure and HLA in healthy donors. Background on the study: Later analysis reported that the 130 or so validation repertoires shared the platform of the 650 to 700 first-cohort repertoires.

Here immunoSEQ multiplex PCR was the method, and the copy in TCRdb shows in-frame clones only, minus some. Among over 60,000 clones listed, 94% were seen once. CDR3 size: 9 residues. V lost 6 bases and J lost 4, with 3 bases in between. Per germline, CDR1 DFQATT and CDR2 SNEGSKA (reference sequence). Sequencing was done on a sample of PBMCs. This sequence was found in a man aged 18 to 29 in good health and CMV-seropositive. The gene calls are TRBV20-1 and TRBJ2-5; unclear D gene. CDR3 loop: CSAGETQYF. The CDR3 DNA reads as TGCAGTGCCGGAGAGACCCAGTACTTC.